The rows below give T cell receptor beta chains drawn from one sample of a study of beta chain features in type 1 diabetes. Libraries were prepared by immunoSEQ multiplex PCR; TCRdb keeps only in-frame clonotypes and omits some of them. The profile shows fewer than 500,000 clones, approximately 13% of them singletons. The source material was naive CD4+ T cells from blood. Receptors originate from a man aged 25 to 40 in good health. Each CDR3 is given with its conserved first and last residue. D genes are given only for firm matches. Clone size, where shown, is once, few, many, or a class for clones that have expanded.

CDR3: CTSSQPWSGYAYEQYF; DNA: TGCACCAGCAGCCAACCTTGGTCAGGGTATGCTTACGAGCAGTACTTC; V: TRBV1; J: TRBJ2-7; D: NA; size: few
CDR3: CASSPSASGKNIQYF; DNA: TGTGCCAGCAGTCCCTCCGCCAGCGGGAAAAACATTCAGTACTTC; V: TRBV6-5; J: TRBJ2-4; D: NA; size: few
CDR3: CASSGVLYTGLAF; DNA: TGTGCCAGCAGTGGCGTCCTTTACACAGGTTTAGCCTTC; V: TRBV25-1; J: TRBJ1-2; D: NA; size: NA
CDR3: CASTSGIQETQYF; DNA: TGTGCCAGCACCTCCGGGATCCAAGAGACCCAGTACTTC; V: TRBV6-5; J: TRBJ2-5; D: NA; size: NA
CDR3: CASSQDRQGAGGANVLTF; DNA: TGCGCCAGCAGCCAAGATAGACAGGGCGCTGGTGGGGCCAACGTCCTGACTTTC; V: TRBV4-1; J: TRBJ2-6; D: TRBD1; size: NA
CDR3: CASSEWSGAQETQYF; DNA: TGTGCCAGCAGTGAATGGAGCGGGGCTCAAGAGACCCAGTACTTC; V: TRBV6-4; J: TRBJ2-5; D: TRBD2; size: few
CDR3: CASGSSSGRITYNEQFF; DNA: TGTGCTAGTGGTTCAAGTAGCGGGAGAATCACCTACAATGAGCAGTTCTTC; V: TRBV12-5; J: TRBJ2-1; D: TRBD2; size: few
CDR3: CASSTMTLYEQYF; DNA: TGTGCCAGCAGCACAATGACACTATACGAGCAGTACTTC; V: TRBV7-2; J: TRBJ2-7; D: NA; size: few
CDR3: CASSVVGTGESDTQYF; DNA: TGTGCCAGCAGCGTAGTCGGGACAGGAGAGTCGGATACGCAGTATTTT; V: TRBV9; J: TRBJ2-3; D: TRBD1; size: few
CDR3: CASSLDHQGQPQHF; DNA: TGTGCCAGCAGCTTAGATCACCAGGGACAGCCCCAGCATTTT; V: TRBV7-2; J: TRBJ1-5; D: NA; size: NA
CDR3: CASHTLNYGYTF; DNA: TGTGCCAGTCATACTCTCAACTATGGCTACACCTTC; V: TRBV19; J: TRBJ1-2; D: NA; size: few
CDR3: CASSEGGEAFF; DNA: TGTGCCAGCTCGGAGGGCGGTGAAGCTTTCTTT; V: TRBV5-4; J: TRBJ1-1; D: NA; size: NA
CDR3: CSVVQDRYGYTF; DNA: TGCAGCGTTGTCCAGGATAGATATGGCTACACCTTC; V: TRBV29-1; J: TRBJ1-2; D: NA; size: few
CDR3: CASSLGVINEQFF; DNA: TGTGCCAGCAGCCTCGGGGTGATCAATGAGCAGTTCTTC; V: TRBV9; J: TRBJ2-1; D: NA; size: few
CDR3: CASSPLAETSTDTQYF; DNA: TGTGCCAGCAGCCCGCTTGCGGAAACTAGCACAGATACGCAGTATTTT; V: TRBV14; J: TRBJ2-3; D: NA; size: NA
CDR3: CASSPPALAGVYNEQFF; DNA: TGTGCCAGCTCTCCCCCGGCGCTAGCGGGGGTTTACAATGAGCAGTTCTTC; V: TRBV18; J: TRBJ2-1; D: TRBD2; size: few
CDR3: CASSQYQETQYF; DNA: TGTGCCAGCTCCCAGTACCAAGAGACCCAGTACTTC; V: TRBV18; J: TRBJ2-5; D: NA; size: NA
CDR3: CAWSLETQYF; DNA: TGTGCCTGGAGTCTAGAGACCCAGTACTTC; V: TRBV30; J: TRBJ2-5; D: NA; size: NA
CDR3: CASSPRDRGNEQYF; DNA: TGTGCCAGCAGCCCCCGGGACAGGGGGAACGAGCAGTACTTC; V: TRBV9; J: TRBJ2-7; D: TRBD1; size: NA
CDR3: CASSYGMSDTQYF; DNA: TGTGCCAGCAGTTACGGGATGAGTGATACGCAGTATTTT; V: TRBV6-6; J: TRBJ2-3; D: NA; size: few
CDR3: CASSLEGLPYNEQFF; DNA: TGTGCCAGCAGCTTAGAGGGCTTACCCTACAATGAGCAGTTCTTC; V: TRBV7-2; J: TRBJ2-1; D: NA; size: NA
CDR3: CAISELGLNTEAFF; DNA: TGTGCCATCAGTGAGTTAGGCTTGAACACTGAAGCTTTCTTT; V: TRBV10-3; J: TRBJ1-1; D: NA; size: NA
CDR3: CASSPLPGRNYGYTF; DNA: TGTGCCAGCAGTCCCTTGCCAGGGCGGAACTATGGCTACACCTTC; V: TRBV27; J: TRBJ1-2; D: NA; size: NA
CDR3: CASSIMTGARQETQYF; DNA: TGTGCCAGCAGCATAATGACAGGGGCAAGACAAGAGACCCAGTACTTC; V: TRBV7-9; J: TRBJ2-5; D: TRBD1; size: NA
CDR3: CASSLNTGGTDTQYF; DNA: TGTGCCAGCAGCTTAAATACAGGGGGCACAGATACGCAGTATTTT; V: TRBV7-3; J: TRBJ2-3; D: TRBD1; size: NA
CDR3: CASSPSGTQYF; DNA: TGTGCCAGCAGCCCCTCGGGGACCCAGTACTTC; V: TRBV21-1; J: TRBJ2-5; D: NA; size: NA
CDR3: CASSLVVAELFF; DNA: TGTGCCAGCAGCTTGGTAGTCGCGGAGCTGTTTTTT; V: TRBV5-5; J: TRBJ2-2; D: NA; size: few
CDR3: CASSKKSQEGAGEYF; DNA: TGTGCCAGCAGCAAAAAAAGTCAAGAGGGGGCGGGAGAGTACTTC; V: TRBV21-1; J: TRBJ2-7; D: NA; size: NA
CDR3: CASSVAGLALGNEQFF; DNA: TGTGCCAGCAGCGTAGCGGGACTAGCGTTGGGGAATGAGCAGTTCTTC; V: TRBV9; J: TRBJ2-1; D: TRBD2; size: NA
CDR3: CASSGSSGEQFF; DNA: TGTGCCAGCAGCGGGTCCAGCGGCGAGCAGTTCTTC; V: TRBV5-6; J: TRBJ2-1; D: NA; size: few
CDR3: CAWRDQPGDIQYF; DNA: TGTGCCTGGAGAGACCAACCGGGAGACATTCAGTACTTC; V: TRBV30; J: TRBJ2-4; D: NA; size: many
CDR3: CASSEGQTDTQYF; DNA: TGTGCCAGCAGTGAGGGTCAGACAGATACGCAGTATTTT; V: TRBV25-1; J: TRBJ2-3; D: NA; size: NA
CDR3: CSGRAPPETQYF; DNA: TGCAGCGGCAGGGCCCCTCCAGAGACCCAGTACTTC; V: TRBV29-1; J: TRBJ2-5; D: NA; size: NA
CDR3: CASGLVLGGTRSYNEQFF; DNA: TGTGCTAGTGGTTTGGTACTTGGCGGGACTAGATCCTACAATGAGCAGTTCTTC; V: TRBV12-5; J: TRBJ2-1; D: TRBD2; size: few
CDR3: CASSDIPGQGLAGELFF; DNA: TGTGCCAGCAGCGATATTCCGGGACAGGGGTTAGCCGGGGAGCTGTTTTTT; V: TRBV5-6; J: TRBJ2-2; D: TRBD1; size: NA
CDR3: CATSSQSGGAYGYTF; DNA: TGTGCCACCAGCAGCCAATCTGGTGGTGCGTATGGCTACACCTTC; V: TRBV15; J: TRBJ1-2; D: NA; size: once
CDR3: CASSSGQPSYEQYF; DNA: TGTGCCAGCAGCTCCGGACAGCCCTCGTACGAGCAGTACTTC; V: TRBV7-6; J: TRBJ2-7; D: NA; size: few
CDR3: CATSRDPPGELFF; DNA: TGTGCCACCAGCAGAGATCCCCCCGGGGAGCTGTTTTTT; V: TRBV15; J: TRBJ2-2; D: NA; size: few
CDR3: CASSQEYSTDTQYF; DNA: TGTGCCAGCAGCCAGGAGTACAGCACAGATACGCAGTATTTT; V: TRBV4-2; J: TRBJ2-3; D: NA; size: NA
CDR3: CASSTDRVTYEQYF; DNA: TGTGCCAGCAGCACGGACAGGGTAACCTACGAGCAGTACTTC; V: TRBV7-8; J: TRBJ2-7; D: TRBD1; size: NA
CDR3: CASKRVNSPLHF; DNA: TGTGCCAGTAAAAGGGTGAATTCACCCCTCCACTTT; V: TRBV2; J: TRBJ1-6; D: NA; size: few
CDR3: CASSVGGRDNEQFF; DNA: TGTGCCAGCAGCGTCGGAGGCAGAGACAATGAGCAGTTCTTC; V: TRBV9; J: TRBJ2-1; D: NA; size: NA
CDR3: CASSVIGSAEAFF; DNA: TGTGCCAGCAGCGTAATAGGGAGCGCTGAAGCTTTCTTT; V: TRBV9; J: TRBJ1-1; D: NA; size: few
CDR3: CASSGRRRTDTQYF; DNA: TGTGCCAGCAGCGGGAGAAGGAGAACAGATACGCAGTATTTT; V: TRBV14; J: TRBJ2-3; D: NA; size: NA
CDR3: CASSYIGGSGSEQYF; DNA: TGTGCCAGCAGCTATATTGGGGGCTCGGGATCCGAGCAGTACTTC; V: TRBV5-4; J: TRBJ2-7; D: NA; size: NA
CDR3: CASSARGTGWPGANVLTF; DNA: TGTGCCAGCAGCGCGAGAGGGACAGGGTGGCCTGGGGCCAACGTCCTGACTTTC; V: TRBV21-1; J: TRBJ2-6; D: NA; size: few
CDR3: CASSQEVEGFGGTQYF; DNA: TGCGCCAGCAGCCAAGAGGTCGAGGGCTTCGGTGGTACGCAGTATTTT; V: TRBV4-3; J: TRBJ2-3; D: NA; size: few
CDR3: CASSYDNSPLHF; DNA: TGTGCCAGCAGTTACGATAATTCACCCCTCCACTTT; V: TRBV6-5; J: TRBJ1-6; D: NA; size: once
CDR3: CSADRHSTDTQYF; DNA: TGCAGCGCCGACCGTCATAGCACAGATACGCAGTATTTT; V: TRBV29-1; J: TRBJ2-3; D: NA; size: few
CDR3: CASKVPGIYGYTF; DNA: TGTGCCAGCAAAGTCCCGGGGATCTATGGCTACACCTTC; V: TRBV28; J: TRBJ1-2; D: NA; size: NA
CDR3: CSVAASGPWEEQYF; DNA: TGCAGCGTTGCAGCTAGCGGACCCTGGGAGGAGCAGTACTTC; V: TRBV29-1; J: TRBJ2-7; D: TRBD2; size: few
CDR3: CASSESQETQYF; DNA: TGTGCCAGCAGTGAATCCCAAGAGACCCAGTACTTC; V: TRBV6-1; J: TRBJ2-5; D: NA; size: NA
CDR3: CASSPVGPTTDTQYF; DNA: TGTGCCAGCTCACCGGTTGGCCCCACCACAGATACGCAGTATTTT; V: TRBV18; J: TRBJ2-3; D: NA; size: few
CDR3: CASSLGGTGTDTQYF; DNA: TGTGCCAGCAGCTTAGGCGGGACTGGCACAGATACGCAGTATTTT; V: TRBV7-3; J: TRBJ2-3; D: NA; size: few
CDR3: CASSWGSNTGELFF; DNA: TGTGCCAGCAGTTGGGGTTCGAACACCGGGGAGCTGTTTTTT; V: TRBV28; J: TRBJ2-2; D: NA; size: NA
CDR3: CASSVELAADTQYF; DNA: TGTGCCAGCAGCGTAGAACTAGCGGCGGATACGCAGTATTTT; V: TRBV9; J: TRBJ2-3; D: TRBD2; size: once
CDR3: CASSVSGTGVDYGYTF; DNA: TGTGCCAGCAGTGTGTCCGGGACAGGGGTTGATTATGGCTACACCTTC; V: TRBV2; J: TRBJ1-2; D: TRBD1; size: NA
CDR3: CASRGQLIEKLFF; DNA: TGTGCCAGCAGGGGACAGCTTATCGAAAAACTGTTTTTT; V: TRBV2; J: TRBJ1-4; D: TRBD1; size: few
CDR3: CASSPEGLRKQFF; DNA: TGTGCCAGCAGCCCCGAGGGGCTAAGGAAGCAGTTCTTC; V: TRBV7-2; J: TRBJ2-1; D: NA; size: few